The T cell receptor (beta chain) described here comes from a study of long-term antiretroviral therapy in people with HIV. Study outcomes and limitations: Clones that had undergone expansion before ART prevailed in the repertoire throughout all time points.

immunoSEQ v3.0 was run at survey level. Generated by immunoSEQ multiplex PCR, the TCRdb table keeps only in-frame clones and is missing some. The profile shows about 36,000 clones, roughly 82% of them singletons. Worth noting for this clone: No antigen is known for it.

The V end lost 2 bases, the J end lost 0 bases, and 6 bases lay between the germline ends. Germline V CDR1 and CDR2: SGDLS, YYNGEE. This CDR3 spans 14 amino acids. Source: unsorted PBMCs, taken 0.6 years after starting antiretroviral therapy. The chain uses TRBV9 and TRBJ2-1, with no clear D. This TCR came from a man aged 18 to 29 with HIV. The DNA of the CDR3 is TGTGCCAGCAGCGTTTACAGCTCCTACAATGAGCAGTTCTTC. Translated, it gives CASSVYSSYNEQFF.